This TCR beta chain was found in a study of blood T cell repertoires in COVID-19 (dated by TCRdb to 2018 to 2021). As for the study more broadly: Samples covering the acute and convalescent phases of COVID-19 were provided by collaborators in the United States, Italy and Spain. The material from the prospective study consisted of cDNA or gDNA derived from T cells, B-cell-depleted T cells, or PBMCs. The dataset comprised deeply sampled blood TCRbeta repertoires from subjects exposed to, actively infected with, or recovered from COVID-19. The repertoires were made available in a free public database intended to serve as a resource for research on the immune response to SARS-CoV-2. Samples were obtained from the ongoing ImmuneRACE study (first 160 participants) and from 1,254 subjects provided by 6 global collaborators. The sample metadata nearly always contained a de-identified subject ID, COVID-19 status, age in years and sex. Where available, HLA class I and class II types were taken from metadata supplied by the sample provider and were not determined by assay-based typing. Study-wide conclusions, independent of this receptor: The quantity of clinical and demographic metadata differed by source and by participant and was supplied without curation.

TCRbeta CDR3 regions were amplified from genomic DNA using the immunoSEQ Assay, a bias-controlled multiplex PCR. The authors processed their data as follows. Nucleated cell counts per sample were estimated from amplification of reference gene primers within the assay. To quantify the absolute abundance of each unique TCRbeta CDR3 rearrangement, sequence reads were collapsed and filtered. For each sample, productive Simpson clonality was calculated as the square root of Simpson's diversity index over productive rearrangements. Held by TCRdb, this immuneACCESS table contains in-frame sequences only and omits some clones. Under half of the omission traces to an unresolved V gene where checked; the cause of the rest is unknown. The DNA was the basis for D and trimming; V, J and clone size are from that table. The sample profile shows some 56,000 clones; 70% to 90% of them were found once. The leading ten clones occupy roughly 6.9% of the sample.

On this clone itself: Its antigen remains undetermined. Nothing much larger sits one base from this clone, and base qualities are not available.

Whole blood was collected in K2EDTA tubes by collaborating institutions according to the institutions' own protocols. For TCRbeta analysis, collaborators shipped samples as frozen whole blood, isolated PBMCs, or DNA extracted from either of those sample types. CDR1 and CDR2 are read off the germline V gene (reference sequence) as DFQATT and SNEGSKA. V lost 3 bases and J lost 0 bases; the stretch between them is 15 bases long. CDR3 length: 16 amino acids, cysteine to phenylalanine. The retained sequence is limited to the CDR3, 48 bases, with the frame set at the first base. The source is a man between 60 and 70 years old with acute or convalescent COVID-19. The sequenced sample was peripheral blood. The chain joins TRBV20-1 to TRBJ2-1; a weak D assignment points to TRBD1 (6 bases agree). The CDR3: CSASRDTRSSYNEQFF. Read as DNA, the sequence is TGCAGTGCTAGTAGGGACACAAGAAGCTCCTACAATGAGCAGTTCTTC.